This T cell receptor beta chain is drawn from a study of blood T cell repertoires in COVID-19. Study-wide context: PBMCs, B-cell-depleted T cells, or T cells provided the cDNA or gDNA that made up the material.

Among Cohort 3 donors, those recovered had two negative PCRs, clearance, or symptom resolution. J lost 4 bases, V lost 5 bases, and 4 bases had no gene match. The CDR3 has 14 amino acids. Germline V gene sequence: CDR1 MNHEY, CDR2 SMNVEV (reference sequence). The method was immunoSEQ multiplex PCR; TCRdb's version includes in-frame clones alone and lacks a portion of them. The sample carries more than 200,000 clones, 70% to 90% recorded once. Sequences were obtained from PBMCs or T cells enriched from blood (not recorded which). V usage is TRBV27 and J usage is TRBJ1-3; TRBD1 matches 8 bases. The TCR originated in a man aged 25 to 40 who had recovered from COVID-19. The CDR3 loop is CASSNSGGGNTIYF. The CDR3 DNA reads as TGTGCCAGCAGTAACTCAGGGGGCGGAAACACCATATATTTT.